This T cell receptor beta chain was obtained from a study of T cell repertoires in cytomegalovirus infection. Turning to the study itself: CMV infection plus the matching HLA type was flagged by public TCR beta signatures.

One entry per CDR3 protein results from TCRdb running MiXCR on the reads. The sample includes 100,000 to 150,000 distinct CDR3 sequences, 20% to 30% seen only once; the top ten take approximately 35%. This clonotype was counted between two and nine times. Its antigen is as yet unknown. General study results and limits: CMV carriers with the relevant HLA were identified by cumulative public TCR beta family frequency. HLA-C-restricted CMV clonotypes gave the most frequent clonotype in two of eight donors.

Trimming pared 6 bases from V and 1 base from J, leaving 13 bases between. The CDR3 consists of 15 residues. Per germline, CDR1 SNHLY and CDR2 FYNNEI. The gene calls are TRBV2 and TRBJ1-5; D is unresolved. The sample taken for sequencing was PBMCs, sequenced either directly or after in vitro stimulation (not recorded which). This TCR came from a human donor in good health (CMV status not recorded). Some clones in this sample may be carry-over from other donors' samples. The CDR3 DNA reads as TGTGCCAGCAGCTCCGGGATCGAGAGCAATCAGCCCCAGCATTTT. Encoded protein: CASSSGIESNQPQHF.